The TCR beta chain under discussion was sequenced for a study of cytomegalovirus exposure and HLA in healthy donors. Study conclusions and caveats: Apart from CMV serostatus, no immune exposure information was available.

Healthy individuals who donated bone marrow served as the donors. Donors likely had unrecorded immune exposures despite being nominally healthy when sampled. PCR involved 60 Vbeta and 13 Jbeta primers. The assay was immunoSEQ multiplex PCR, and TCRdb's table has in-frame clones only and misses some. The data hold tens of thousands of clones, with 65% observed a single time. Points on this clone: What it binds is not known.

The CDR3 spans 14 residues. Between the trimmed V and J ends, which lost 2 bases and 2 bases, there was a span of 7 bases. Germline V gene lookup returns CDR1 MNHEY and CDR2 SMNVEV (reference sequence). The TCR comes from a boy between 10 and 17 years old in good health and CMV-seropositive. The material sequenced was PBMCs. V is TRBV27 and J is TRBJ2-1; no clear D. The CDR3 DNA is TGTGCCAGCAGTTTAAATCCAGCCTACAATGAGCAGTTCTTC. This gives the protein CASSLNPAYNEQFF.